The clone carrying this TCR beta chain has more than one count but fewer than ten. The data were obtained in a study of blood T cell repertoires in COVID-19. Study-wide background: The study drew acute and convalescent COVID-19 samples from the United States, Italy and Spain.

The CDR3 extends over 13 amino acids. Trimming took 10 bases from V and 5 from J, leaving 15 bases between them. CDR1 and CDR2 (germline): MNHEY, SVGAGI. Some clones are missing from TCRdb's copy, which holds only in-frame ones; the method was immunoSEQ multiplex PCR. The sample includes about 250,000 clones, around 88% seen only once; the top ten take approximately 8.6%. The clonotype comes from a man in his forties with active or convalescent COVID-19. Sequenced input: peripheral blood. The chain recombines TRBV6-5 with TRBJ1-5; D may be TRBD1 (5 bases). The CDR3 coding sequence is TGTGCCACCGCCCTCCAGGGTCATCAGCCCCAGCATTTT. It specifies CATALQGHQPQHF.